What follows are 19 T cell receptor beta chains derived from one specimen sequenced in a study of beta chain features in type 1 diabetes. The whole isolated RNA underwent reverse transcription, so sequencing captured expressed TCRB transcripts. Clones were sequenced by immunoSEQ multiplex PCR, and TCRdb holds only the in-frame ones, with some missing. The table records 38,000 or so clones, about 65% of them present only once. The specimen sequenced was Tregs from blood. The receptors were gathered from a woman in her 30s in good health.

This clone was detected a few times. The chain carries TRBV18 and TRBJ2-1; possible D gene TRBD1, 6 bases. The length of the CDR3 is 15 residues. Trimming removed 3 bases at V and 7 bases at J, with 16 bases between. From germline, CDR1 is KGHSH and CDR2 LQKENI. This CDR3 is CASSPSQGSGNEQFF. The CDR3 region has the DNA TGTGCCAGCTCACCGTCACAGGGTTCGGGGAATGAGCAGTTCTTC.

The CDR3 loop is CSVLSGGFSEQYF. The CDR3 DNA is TGCAGCGTTTTAAGCGGGGGGTTCTCCGAGCAGTACTTC. The genes are TRBV29-1 and TRBJ2-7; 9 nucleotides match TRBD2. Germline V gene sequence: CDR1 SQVTM, CDR2 ANQGSEA. The CDR3 contains 13 residues. V shed 5 bases, J shed 6 bases, and the junction held 8 bases outside the gene matches.

Only one count was recorded for this clone. V and J are TRBV13 and TRBJ2-7; 10 bases match TRBD2. The V gene's germline CDR1 is PRHDT and CDR2 FYEKMQ (reference sequence). J gave up 2 bases and V 0 bases, and 1 base lay outside the gene matches. This CDR3 is 15 amino acids long. CDR3 sequence reads: CASSLGTSGTYEQYF. The CDR3 bases are TGTGCCAGCAGCTTAGGTACTAGCGGGACCTACGAGCAGTACTTC.

The chain links TRBV7-2 to TRBJ2-3, with 7 bases fitting TRBD2. Germline CDR1 reads SGHTA; CDR2 reads FQGNSA. The ends lost 5 bases at V and 5 bases at J; junction bases unmatched: 13. The length of the CDR3 is 16 residues. CDR3 in amino acids: CASSPGFTGGIDTQYF. CDR3 coding DNA: TGTGCCAGCAGCCCCGGGTTCACGGGAGGTATAGATACGCAGTATTTT.

The chain links TRBV10-3 to TRBJ2-1, with unresolved D. Germline assignment: CDR1 ENHRY and CDR2 SYGVKD. V lost 7 bases, J lost 7 bases, and 8 bases lay in between. The CDR3 contains 11 residues. CDR3 nucleotide sequence: TGTGCCATCAACTGGAGAAATGAGCAGTTCTTC. This sequence encodes CAINWRNEQFF.

The chain uses TRBV5-1 and TRBJ2-3, with D perhaps TRBD2 (7 bases). Germline CDR1 is SGHRS and CDR2 is YFSETQ. V lost 2 bases, J lost 5 bases, and 15 bases lay in between. CDR3 length: 15 residues. This CDR3 reads CASSFRGALQDTQYF. CDR3 bases: TGCGCCAGCAGCTTCCGGGGGGCGCTTCAAGATACGCAGTATTTT.

This chain uses TRBV5-1 with TRBJ2-1; the D is unclear. Germline CDR1 SGHRS, CDR2 YFSETQ. The CDR3 has 14 residues. V shed 0 bases and J shed 12 bases, with 16 bases lying between them. The CDR3 is CASSLALAQMVQFF. CDR3 sequence (DNA): TGCGCCAGCAGCTTGGCCTTAGCCCAGATGGTGCAGTTCTTC.

This chain joins TRBV18 and TRBJ2-2; 7 bases match TRBD2. Germline loops: CDR1 KGHSH, CDR2 LQKENI. J lost 4 bases, V lost 4 bases, and 12 bases had no gene match. The CDR3 loop spans 17 amino acids. CDR3: CASSLRTSQQGTGELFF. DNA for the CDR3: TGTGCCAGCTCACTACGGACTAGTCAGCAGGGCACCGGGGAGCTGTTTTTT.

This clone occurred once. V gene TRBV18 combines with J gene TRBJ2-1; possibly TRBD2 for D (5 bases). This CDR3 has 16 amino acids. Trimming removed 2 bases from V and 7 bases from J, with 18 bases in between. Germline-derived CDR1 and CDR2 are KGHSH and LQKENI. The CDR3 nucleotides are TGTGCCAGCTCACCATCAAGCGGTTGGAGTGGGAATGAGCAGTTCTTC. Translating gives CASSPSSGWSGNEQFF.

The rearrangement uses TRBV7-2 and TRBJ2-7, with D possibly TRBD1 on 6 matching bases. The CDR3 consists of 14 residues. V was clipped by 5 bases and J by 3 bases, with 14 bases between them. CDR1 SGHTA and CDR2 FQGNSA come from the germline V gene. Written as DNA, the CDR3 is TGTGCCAGCAGCCCAGCAGGGGCCGTCTACGAGCAGTACTTC. Translating it yields CASSPAGAVYEQYF.

The V gene is TRBV28, the J gene TRBJ2-1; D is possibly TRBD1 (6 bases). Trimming left V 4 bases short and J 9 bases short, with 13 bases between. The CDR3 has 13 residues. The germline gives CDR1 MDHEN, CDR2 SYDVKM. The CDR3 is CASSSPGQLEQFF. CDR3 nucleotide sequence: TGTGCCAGCAGTTCTCCCGGACAGCTTGAGCAGTTCTTC.

This clone was seen a handful of times. The chain uses TRBV2 and TRBJ2-7; 7 bases align to TRBD2. V trimming: 2 bases; J trimming: 3 bases; junction bases outside the gene matches: 10. CDR1 and CDR2 from the germline V gene are SNHLY and FYNNEI. CDR3 length: 16 residues. The CDR3 loop is CASSELPSGSSYEQYF. The CDR3 region has the DNA TGTGCCAGCAGTGAACTTCCTAGCGGATCGAGCTACGAGCAGTACTTC.

This clone was observed a handful of times. The J gene is TRBJ1-5, the V gene TRBV5-6; TRBD1 agrees at 7 bases. Per germline, CDR1 SGHDT and CDR2 YYEEEE. The trim removed 2 bases at V and 4 bases at J, leaving 12 bases unmatched. The CDR3 covers 17 residues. CDR3 sequence: CASSFMTGKGANQPQHF. The CDR3, as DNA: TGTGCCAGCAGCTTTATGACAGGGAAAGGAGCGAATCAGCCCCAGCATTTT.

This clone turned up a few times. The rearrangement links TRBV7-6 to TRBJ2-5; the D is unclear. Germline CDR1 is SGHVS and CDR2 is FNYEAQ. This CDR3 comprises 12 residues. V gave up 5 bases and J gave up 5 bases, with 9 bases separating them. This chain's CDR3 is CASSPLSETQYF. CDR3 nucleotides: TGTGCCAGCAGCCCCCTATCTGAGACCCAGTACTTC.

The J gene is TRBJ2-5, the V gene TRBV7-9, with TRBD1 as a possible D gene (6 bases). The ends were cut back, 3 bases at V and 5 bases at J, with 13 bases in the middle. This CDR3 has 14 amino acids. Germline CDR1 SEHNR, CDR2 FQNEAQ (reference sequence). The CDR3 sequence: CASSLQGMGETQYF. CDR3 bases: TGTGCCAGCAGCTTGCAGGGGATGGGGGAGACCCAGTACTTC. The full variable domain, with the rest looked up from reference TRBV7-9 and TRBJ2-5, is DTGVSQNPRHKITKRGQNVTFRCDPISEHNRLYWYRQTLGQGPEFLTYFQNEAQLEKSRLLSDRFSAERPKGSFSTLEIQRTEQGDSAMYLCASSLQGMGETQYFGPGTRLLVL.

This chain joins TRBV7-3 and TRBJ1-1, with a tentative D call TRBD1 (5 bases). CDR3 size: 13 residues. Germline assignment: CDR1 SGHTA and CDR2 FQGTGA. V dropped 1 base and J dropped 4 bases, with 7 bases sitting between them. CDR3 residues: CASSLNQGTEAFF. The CDR3 DNA sequence: TGTGCCAGCAGCTTAAATCAGGGCACTGAAGCTTTCTTT.

In its sample, this clone was seen once. The chain joins TRBV7-2 to TRBJ2-3; TRBD2 matches at 7 bases. The CDR3 covers 13 residues. J was trimmed by 3 bases and V by 7 bases; bases with no gene match: 4. The germline V gene has CDR1 SGHTA and CDR2 FQGNSA. The CDR3 here is CASKAGSTDTQYF. As DNA, the CDR3 is TGTGCCAGCAAAGCGGGATCTACAGATACGCAGTATTTT.

This chain links TRBV5-1 with TRBJ2-1, with 11 bases that match TRBD2. This CDR3 spans 15 amino acids. Germline CDR1 reads SGHRS; CDR2 reads YFSETQ. V trimming: 4 bases; J trimming: 7 bases; junction bases outside the gene matches: 7. CDR3 in DNA: TGCGCCAGCAGCCAGACTAGCGGGATAACAAATGAGCAGTTCTTC. Translating it yields CASSQTSGITNEQFF.

This clone was detected once. V is TRBV6-9 and J is TRBJ2-6, with a weak D call TRBD2 (5 bases). Per germline, CDR1 MNHGY and CDR2 SVAAGI. The V end lost 5 bases, the J end lost 12 bases, and 20 bases lay between the germline ends. The CDR3 contains 15 residues. The CDR3, as DNA: TGTGCCAGCAGTAGGATCCCTTGGGAGCGTAGCGTCCTGACTTTC. Translation gives CASSRIPWERSVLTF.